This T cell receptor beta chain originates from a study of T cell responses to AZD1222 COVID-19 vaccine. Study details: Second-dose timings of about 4 or about 12 weeks were pooled.

Study-wide findings and caveats: White British people made up most donors, females outnumbered males, and clonal diversity was possibly underestimated. Increased Spike-specific TCR breadth and depth were observed after two AZD1222 doses. Repertoire samples came only from after the peak T cell response.

Method: immunoSEQ multiplex PCR; TCRdb's copy keeps in-frame clones and lacks some. The sample has about 150,000 clones; 90% are singletons. The germline CDR1 and CDR2 sequences are SEHNR and FQNEAQ (reference sequence). The CDR3 runs 17 residues. Trimming removed 2 bases from V and 4 bases from J, with 20 bases in between. This clone was counted a single time. Its antigen is undetermined. Specimen: peripheral blood, collected on day 0 of AZD1222 vaccination. The receptor comes from an adult in good health. The chain recombines TRBV7-9 with TRBJ2-5; D is possibly TRBD2 (7 bases). The DNA of the CDR3 is TGTGCCAGCAGCTTAATGAGTGCGTCGGGGGGCCGAGAGACCCAGTACTTC. Its protein product is CASSLMSASGGRETQYF. The whole variable domain, remainder taken from reference TRBV7-9 and TRBJ2-5, is DTGVSQNPRHKITKRGQNVTFRCDPISEHNRLYWYRQTLGQGPEFLTYFQNEAQLEKSRLLSDRFSAERPKGSFSTLEIQRTEQGDSAMYLCASSLMSASGGRETQYFGPGTRLLVL.